The clone carrying this T cell receptor (beta chain) was observed many times. No antigen is known for it. The time point: healthy volunteer bleed at 2 weeks. Unfractionated whole blood was the source from which total RNA was extracted. For the library, individual cDNA molecules each received unique molecular identifiers. As processed by the authors: With a range of 23,224 to 690,600, the median per sample was about 92,000 TCRs. TCRdb re-analysed the RACE reads in MiXCR, keeping a single row per CDR3 protein. None of the V and J calls come from the authors' own analysis; TCRdb made them. This repertoire shows roughly 49,000 distinct CDR3 sequences, over 3.5% found once; its top ten account for about 1.5%. The CDR3 runs to 15 residues. V lost 1 base to trimming and J lost 2 bases, with 13 bases between them. The V gene's germline CDR1 is SGHRS and CDR2 YFSETQ. This sample stems from a study of human T cells and chemical hapten exposure. At the level of the study: The variation in per-sample TCR yields arose mainly from small differences in pooled library volumes. Notes on the study in general: High-frequency TCRs, those above 1 in 1000, stayed the same after DPC sensitization.

This clonotype was obtained from a female donor in good health. Some clones in this sample may be carry-over from other donors' samples. Sequencing input: whole blood. The chain carries TRBV5-1 and TRBJ2-7, with TRBD2 as a possible D gene (5 bases). For the CDR3, the DNA is TGCGCCAGCAGCTTGCGATCTGACTACCCCTACGAGCAGTACTTC. Translation gives CASSLRSDYPYEQYF.